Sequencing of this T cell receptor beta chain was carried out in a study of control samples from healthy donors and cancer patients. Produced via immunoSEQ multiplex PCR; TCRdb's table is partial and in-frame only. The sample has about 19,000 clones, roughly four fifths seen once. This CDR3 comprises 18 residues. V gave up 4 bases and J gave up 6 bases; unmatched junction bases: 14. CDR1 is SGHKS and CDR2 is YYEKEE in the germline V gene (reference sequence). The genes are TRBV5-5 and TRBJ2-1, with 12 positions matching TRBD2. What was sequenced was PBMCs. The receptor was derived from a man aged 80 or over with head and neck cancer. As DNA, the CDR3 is TGTGCCAGCAGCGAACCCCTTGAGACTAGCGGGGGATTCAATGAGCAGTTCTTC. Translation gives CASSEPLETSGGFNEQFF.